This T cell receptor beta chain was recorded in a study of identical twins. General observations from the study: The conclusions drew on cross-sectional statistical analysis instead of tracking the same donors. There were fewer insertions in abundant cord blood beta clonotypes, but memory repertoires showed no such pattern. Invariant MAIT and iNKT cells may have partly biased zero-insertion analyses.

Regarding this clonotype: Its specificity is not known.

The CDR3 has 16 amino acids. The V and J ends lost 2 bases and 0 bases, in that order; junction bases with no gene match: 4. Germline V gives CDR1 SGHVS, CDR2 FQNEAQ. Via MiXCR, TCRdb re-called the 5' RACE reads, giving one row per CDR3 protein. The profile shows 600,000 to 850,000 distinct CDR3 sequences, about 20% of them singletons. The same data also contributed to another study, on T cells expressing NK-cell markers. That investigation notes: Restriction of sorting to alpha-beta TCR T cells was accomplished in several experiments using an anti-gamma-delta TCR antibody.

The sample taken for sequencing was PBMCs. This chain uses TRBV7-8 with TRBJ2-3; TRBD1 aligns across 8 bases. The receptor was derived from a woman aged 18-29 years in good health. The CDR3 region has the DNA TGTGCCAGCAGCTTACGACAGGGGCGTAGCACAGATACGCAGTATTTT. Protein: CASSLRQGRSTDTQYF.